These T cell receptor beta chains were read from a single sample in a study of blood T cells in healthy people across ages. TCRdb passed the 5' RACE reads through MiXCR, listing each CDR3 protein once. The sample records about 750,000 distinct CDR3 sequences, approximately 55% being singletons. Sequenced sample: blood. These receptors were obtained from a man older than 75 in good health. Both conserved end residues are part of each CDR3. A D gene is named only where the DNA matches it firmly. The size entry is marked missing in some rows and otherwise reads once, few, many or a size class.

J gene,V gene,D gene,clone size,CDR3 protein,CDR3 DNA
TRBJ2-5,TRBV20-1,TRBD2,few,CSAPLAGLRETQYF,TGCAGTGCTCCACTAGCGGGCCTGCGGGAGACCCAGTACTTC
TRBJ1-6,TRBV12-3/TRBV12-4,.,few,CASSLGGVGSPLHF,TGTGCCAGCAGTTTGGGGGGGGTTGGTTCACCCCTCCACTTT
TRBJ2-1,TRBV12-3/TRBV12-4,.,few,CASRVSQGSYNEQFF,TGTGCCAGCAGAGTATCCCAGGGTTCCTACAATGAGCAGTTCTTC
TRBJ2-1,TRBV29-1,.,.,CSGAELNEQFF,TGCAGCGGTGCGGAGTTAAATGAGCAGTTCTTC
TRBJ1-1,TRBV12-3/TRBV12-4,.,.,CASSPSRKTEAFF,TGTGCCAGCAGTCCAAGCAGGAAGACTGAAGCTTTCTTT
TRBJ2-3,TRBV28,.,.,CASSFRSSADTQYF,TGTGCCAGCAGTTTTCGGTCTAGCGCAGATACGCAGTATTTT
TRBJ1-2,TRBV20-1,TRBD1,.,CSARDNRGPNYGYTF,TGCAGTGCTAGAGATAACAGGGGGCCGAACTATGGCTACACCTTC
TRBJ2-5,TRBV7-2,TRBD2,.,CASSLGTSSQDAQYF,TGTGCCAGCAGCTTAGGGACTAGCAGCCAAGACGCCCAGTACTTC
TRBJ2-3,TRBV7-9,TRBD2,once,CASRTTAGGRTDTQYF,TGTGCCAGCAGAACGACCGCGGGAGGACGCACAGATACGCAGTATTTT
TRBJ1-1,TRBV29-1,.,.,CSVARPMNTEAFF,TGCAGCGTGGCGAGGCCTATGAACACTGAAGCTTTCTTT
TRBJ2-1,TRBV7-3,TRBD2,.,CASQCSGRRYNEQFF,TGTGCCAGCCAGTGTAGCGGGAGACGCTACAATGAGCAGTTCTTC
TRBJ2-3,TRBV10-3,.,.,CAISEPSYTDTQYF,TGTGCCATCAGTGAACCCTCCTACACAGATACGCAGTATTTT
TRBJ1-2,TRBV9,.,.,CASSVGSGSYTF,TGTGCCAGCAGCGTAGGATCAGGAAGCTACACCTTC
TRBJ2-3,TRBV29-1,.,few,CSFTGPTRGTQYF,TGCAGCTTTACGGGGCCGACCCGAGGTACGCAGTATTTT
TRBJ2-1,TRBV5-4,.,.,CASSLGQWIGNEQFF,TGTGCCAGCAGCTTGGGACAGTGGATAGGGAATGAGCAGTTCTTC
TRBJ2-5,TRBV14,.,few,CASSLAAKGTQYF,TGTGCCAGCAGCCTGGCGGCCAAGGGGACCCAGTACTTC
TRBJ2-7,TRBV20-1,.,few,CSARKGLTYEQYF,TGCAGTGCTAGAAAGGGACTTACCTACGAGCAGTACTTC
TRBJ2-7,TRBV10-3,.,.,CAALDSFFYEQYF,TGTGCCGCGCTCGATTCCTTCTTCTACGAGCAGTACTTC
TRBJ2-4,TRBV7-8,.,.,CASSLAFLWEQYF,TGTGCCAGCAGCTTAGCGTTTCTATGGGAGCAGTACTTC
TRBJ2-4,TRBV3-1,TRBD2,few,CASSQNPLAVGNIQYF,TGTGCCAGCAGCCAAAACCCACTAGCGGTGGGAAACATTCAGTACTTC
TRBJ2-3,TRBV6-1,TRBD1,.,CASSALGQGGTDTQYF,TGTGCCAGCAGTGCCCTAGGACAGGGGGGCACAGATACGCAGTATTTT
TRBJ2-4,TRBV18,TRBD1,few,CASSPETGGPIAKNIQYF,TGTGCCAGCTCACCAGAGACAGGGGGCCCGATAGCCAAAAACATTCAGTACTTC
TRBJ2-7,TRBV9,.,.,CASSVEAQQETLYF,TGTGCCAGCAGCGTAGAGGCACAACAAGAGACCCTGTACTTC
TRBJ2-1,TRBV3-1,.,.,CATQITGRNEQFF,TGTGCCACCCAAATTACGGGGCGTAATGAGCAGTTCTTC
TRBJ2-1,TRBV4-2,.,.,CASSQFVAVRNEQFF,TGTGCCAGCAGCCAATTCGTGGCAGTGAGGAATGAGCAGTTCTTC
TRBJ2-3,TRBV14,.,.,CASSQERSGHTDTQYF,TGTGCCAGCAGCCAAGAACGATCAGGCCACACAGATACGCAGTATTTT
TRBJ2-7,TRBV7-9,.,many,CASSPTGYEQYF,TGTGCCAGCAGCCCTACAGGGTACGAGCAGTACTTC
TRBJ1-5,TRBV7-2,.,.,CASSSDSGNQPQHF,TGTGCCAGCAGCTCAGACAGTGGCAATCAGCCCCAGCATTTT
TRBJ2-1,TRBV24-1,TRBD2,.,CATQNSGSQDEQFF,TGTGCCACCCAAAATAGCGGGAGCCAAGATGAGCAGTTCTTC
TRBJ2-1,TRBV20-1,.,.,CSARALTYSEQFF,TGCAGTGCTAGAGCTCTCACCTACAGTGAGCAGTTCTTC
TRBJ1-2,TRBV12-3/TRBV12-4,.,.,CASSLVFGRLLTNYGYTF,TGTGCCAGCAGTTTAGTGTTCGGCAGGCTTCTAACTAACTATGGCTACACCTTC
TRBJ2-5,TRBV5-6,TRBD2,.,CACRPGTSRETQYF,TGTGCCTGCAGACCCGGGACTAGCAGGGAGACCCAGTACTTC
TRBJ2-5,TRBV11-3,.,.,CASSFGTLSGETQYF,TGTGCCAGCAGCTTCGGGACCCTGAGCGGAGAGACCCAGTACTTC
TRBJ2-5,TRBV29-1,TRBD1,.,CSAGTVLQETQYF,TGCAGCGCCGGGACAGTCCTTCAAGAGACCCAGTACTTC
TRBJ2-7,TRBV29-1,TRBD2,few,CSPDPLGRTSGYEQYF,TGCAGTCCAGATCCCTTAGGGCGGACTAGCGGCTACGAGCAGTACTTC
TRBJ1-2,TRBV2,.,few,CASSETKLGEWGYTF,TGTGCCAGCAGTGAAACCAAGCTGGGGGAGTGGGGCTACACCTTC
TRBJ2-1,TRBV10-3,.,.,CAINPTRSSYNEQFF,TGTGCCATCAATCCCACACGAAGCTCCTACAATGAGCAGTTCTTC
TRBJ1-1,TRBV20-1,.,.,CSARGAHVGPYTEAFF,TGCAGTGCAAGGGGGGCTCATGTCGGGCCTTACACTGAAGCTTTCTTT
TRBJ2-5,TRBV6-5,TRBD2,.,CASSYSIGGSEETQYF,TGTGCCAGCAGTTACTCGATCGGCGGGAGCGAGGAGACCCAGTACTTC
TRBJ2-7,TRBV20-1,.,.,CSARDSVGRNEQYF,TGCAGTGCTAGAGATAGTGTCGGGAGAAACGAGCAGTACTTC
TRBJ2-7,TRBV7-4,TRBD2,.,CASSWGGGERSYEQYF,TGTGCCAGCAGCTGGGGTGGGGGGGAGCGCTCCTACGAGCAGTACTTC
TRBJ2-1,TRBV25-1,TRBD1,.,CASSAPQGWNEQFF,TGTGCCAGCAGTGCACCACAGGGGTGGAATGAGCAGTTCTTC
TRBJ2-7,TRBV20-1,TRBD2,.,CSADPGLASYEQYF,TGCAGTGCAGACCCGGGACTAGCGTCCTACGAGCAGTACTTC
TRBJ2-7,TRBV12-3/TRBV12-4,.,.,CASSFELASEQYF,TGTGCCAGCAGTTTTGAGCTAGCGAGCGAGCAGTACTTC
TRBJ2-3,TRBV5-8,.,.,CASSLALSTTLGDTQYF,TGTGCCAGCAGCTTGGCTTTGTCCACCACCCTGGGAGATACGCAGTATTTT
TRBJ1-2,TRBV5-1,.,few,CASSMGRQDGYTF,TGCGCCAGCAGCATGGGCCGCCAAGATGGCTACACCTTC
TRBJ2-1,TRBV11-2,.,.,CASSLRGGRAPTTSGYNEQFF,TGTGCCAGCAGCTTAAGGGGTGGGCGGGCCCCGACGACCAGCGGATACAATGAGCAGTTCTTC
TRBJ2-6,TRBV29-1,.,.,CSVGGGGSGANVLTF,TGCAGCGTTGGAGGAGGCGGCTCTGGGGCCAACGTCCTGACTTTC
TRBJ2-5,TRBV7-6,.,.,CASSRNAGRGGETQYF,TGTGCCAGCAGCCGGAACGCTGGCAGGGGTGGAGAGACCCAGTACTTC
TRBJ2-1,TRBV5-1,.,.,CASSPSGFDEQFF,TGCGCCAGTAGCCCGTCAGGGTTTGATGAGCAGTTCTTC
TRBJ2-1,TRBV20-1,.,.,CSATGQYNEQFF,TGCAGTGCCACCGGACAGTACAATGAGCAGTTCTTC
TRBJ2-1,TRBV7-2,.,.,CASSPTRSHEQFF,TGTGCCAGCAGCCCCACTAGATCCCATGAGCAGTTCTTC
TRBJ2-2,TRBV2,.,.,CASLGTGELFF,TGTGCCAGCCTTGGGACCGGGGAGCTGTTTTTT
TRBJ2-1,TRBV7-2,TRBD2,.,CASSFRLAGNNEQFF,TGTGCCAGCAGCTTTAGACTAGCGGGAAACAATGAGCAGTTCTTC